What follows describes a single T cell receptor beta chain. In the study's own analysis: The authors estimated nucleated cell counts from reference gene primer amplification. Using immunoSEQ multiplex PCR, the repertoire was profiled, and TCRdb retains in-frame clones only, with some absent. The V and J calls and clone size are taken from that table; D and trimming were inferred from the DNA. This table holds around 450,000 clones, around nine tenths found once. This specimen comes from a study of blood T cell repertoires in COVID-19. About the study: Acute and convalescent COVID-19 specimens originated in the United States, Italy and Spain. PBMCs, B-cell-depleted T cells, or T cells provided the cDNA or gDNA that made up the material.

Trimming stripped 0 bases from V and 3 bases from J, with 11 bases between. The CDR3 is made up of 15 amino acids. Per the germline V gene, CDR1 is MNHNY and CDR2 is SVGAGI (reference sequence). This TCR came from a woman in her 30s with acute or convalescent COVID-19. The specimen was peripheral blood. The chain employs TRBV6-6 and TRBJ2-5; D is possibly TRBD2 (5 bases). The DNA for the CDR3 is TGTGCCAGCAGTTACTCGATAGGGAGAGAAGAGACCCAGTACTTC. Its protein is CASSYSIGREETQYF.